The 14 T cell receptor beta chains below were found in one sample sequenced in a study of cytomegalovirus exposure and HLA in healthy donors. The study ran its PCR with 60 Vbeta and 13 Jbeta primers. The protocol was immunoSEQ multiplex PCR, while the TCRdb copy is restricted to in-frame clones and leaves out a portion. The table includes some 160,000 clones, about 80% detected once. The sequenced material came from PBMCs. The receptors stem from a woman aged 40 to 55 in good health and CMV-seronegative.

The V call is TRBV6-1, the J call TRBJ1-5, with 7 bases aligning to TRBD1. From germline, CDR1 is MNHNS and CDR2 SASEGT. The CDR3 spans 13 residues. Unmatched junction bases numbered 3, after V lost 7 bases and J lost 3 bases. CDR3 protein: CASKQGNNQPQHF. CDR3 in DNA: TGTGCCAGCAAACAGGGGAACAATCAGCCCCAGCATTTT.

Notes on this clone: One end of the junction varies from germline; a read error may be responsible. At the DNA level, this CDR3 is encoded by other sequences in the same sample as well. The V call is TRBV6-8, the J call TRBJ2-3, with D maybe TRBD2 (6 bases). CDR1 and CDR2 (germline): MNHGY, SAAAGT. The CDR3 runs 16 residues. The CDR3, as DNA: TGTGCTAGCAGTTACTCGACTAGAACCGGCACAGATACGCAGTATTTT. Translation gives CASSYSTRTGTDTQYF.

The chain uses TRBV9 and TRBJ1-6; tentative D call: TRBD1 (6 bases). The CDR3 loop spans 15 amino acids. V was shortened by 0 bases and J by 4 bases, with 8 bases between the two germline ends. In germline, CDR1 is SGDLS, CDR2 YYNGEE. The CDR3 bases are TGTGCCAGCAGCGTAGAGGGACAATATAATTCACCCCTCCACTTT. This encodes CASSVEGQYNSPLHF.

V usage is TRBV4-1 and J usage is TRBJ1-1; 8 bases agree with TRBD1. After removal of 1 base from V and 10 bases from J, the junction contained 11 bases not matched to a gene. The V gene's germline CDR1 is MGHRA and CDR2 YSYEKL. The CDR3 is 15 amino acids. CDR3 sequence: CASSQGGQGGCGAFF. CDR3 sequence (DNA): TGCGCCAGCAGCCAAGGTGGACAGGGAGGGTGCGGAGCTTTCTTT.

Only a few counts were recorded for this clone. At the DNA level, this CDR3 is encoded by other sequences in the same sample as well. As DNA, the CDR3 is TGTGCCAGCAGCCCCTTTGGGACAGGGGGCGAAGATGGCTACACCTTC. It encodes CASSPFGTGGEDGYTF. The chain couples TRBV5-4 to TRBJ1-2; 12 positions match TRBD1. V was clipped by 4 bases and J by 6 bases; unmatched bases: 10. The CDR3 covers 16 residues. Looked up from germline, CDR1 is SGHNT and CDR2 is YYREEE (reference sequence).

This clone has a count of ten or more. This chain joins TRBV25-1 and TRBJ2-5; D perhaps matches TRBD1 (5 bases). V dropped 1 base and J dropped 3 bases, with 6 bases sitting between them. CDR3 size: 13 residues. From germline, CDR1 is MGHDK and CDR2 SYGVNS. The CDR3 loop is CASSESREETQYF. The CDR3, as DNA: TGTGCCAGCAGTGAATCCAGGGAAGAGACCCAGTACTTC. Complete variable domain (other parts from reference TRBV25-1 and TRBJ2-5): EADIYQTPRYLVIGTGKKITLECSQTMGHDKMYWYQQDPGMELHLIHYSYGVNSTEKGDLSSESTVSRIRTEHFPLTLESARPSHTSQYLCASSESREETQYFGPGTRLLVL.

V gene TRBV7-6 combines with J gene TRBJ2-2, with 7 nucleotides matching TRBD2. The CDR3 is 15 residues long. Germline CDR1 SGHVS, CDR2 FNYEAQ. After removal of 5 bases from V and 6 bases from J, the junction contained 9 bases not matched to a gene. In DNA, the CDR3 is TGTGCCAGCAGCCTCGGGGCGGGAGTTGCCGGGGAGCTGTTTTTT. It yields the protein CASSLGAGVAGELFF.

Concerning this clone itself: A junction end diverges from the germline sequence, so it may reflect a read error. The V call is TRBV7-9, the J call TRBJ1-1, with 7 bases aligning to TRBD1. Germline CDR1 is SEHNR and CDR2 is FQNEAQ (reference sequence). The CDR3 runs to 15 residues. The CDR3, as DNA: TGTTCCAGCAGCTGGGCAGGGGGTGGGAACACTGAAGCTTTCTTT. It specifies CSSSWAGGGNTEAFF.

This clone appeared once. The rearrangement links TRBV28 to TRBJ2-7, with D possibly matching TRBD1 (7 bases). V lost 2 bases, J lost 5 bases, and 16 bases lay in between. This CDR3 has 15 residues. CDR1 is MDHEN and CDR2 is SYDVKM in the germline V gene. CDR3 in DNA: TGTGCCAGCAGTTTAGGACAGGCGGGGTTGGACGAGCAGTACTTC. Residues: CASSLGQAGLDEQYF.

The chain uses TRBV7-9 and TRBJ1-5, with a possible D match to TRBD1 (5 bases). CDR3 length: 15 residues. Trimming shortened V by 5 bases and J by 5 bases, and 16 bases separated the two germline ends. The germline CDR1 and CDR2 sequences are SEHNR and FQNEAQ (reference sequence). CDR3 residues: CASSASGGVDQPQHF. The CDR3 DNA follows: TGTGCCAGCAGCGCCAGCGGGGGGGTTGATCAGCCCCAGCATTTT.

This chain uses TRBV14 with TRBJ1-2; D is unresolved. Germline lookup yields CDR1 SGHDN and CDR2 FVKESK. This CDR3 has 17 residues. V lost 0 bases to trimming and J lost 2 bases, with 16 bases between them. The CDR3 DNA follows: TGTGCCAGCAGCCAAGACGGGAGAACCCTCCCCAACTATGGCTACACCTTC. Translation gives CASSQDGRTLPNYGYTF.

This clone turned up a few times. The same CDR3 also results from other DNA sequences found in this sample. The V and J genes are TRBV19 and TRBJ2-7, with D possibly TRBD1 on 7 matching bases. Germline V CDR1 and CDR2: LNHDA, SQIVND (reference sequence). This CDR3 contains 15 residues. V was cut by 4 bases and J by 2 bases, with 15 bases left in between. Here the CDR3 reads CASSREGGGTYEQYF. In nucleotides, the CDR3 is TGTGCCAGTAGTAGGGAAGGGGGCGGGACCTACGAGCAGTACTTC. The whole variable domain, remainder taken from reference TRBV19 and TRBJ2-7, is DGGITQSPKYLFRKEGQNVTLSCEQNLNHDAMYWYRQDPGQGLRLIYYSQIVNDFQKGDIAEGYSVSREKKESFPLTVTSAQKNPTAFYLCASSREGGGTYEQYFGPGTRLTVT.

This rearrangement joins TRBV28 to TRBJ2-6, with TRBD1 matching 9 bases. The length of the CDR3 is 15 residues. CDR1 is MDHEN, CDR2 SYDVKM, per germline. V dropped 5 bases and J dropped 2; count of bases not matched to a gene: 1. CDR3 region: CASSTGGAGANVLTF. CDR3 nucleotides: TGTGCCAGCAGTACAGGGGGCGCTGGGGCCAACGTCCTGACTTTC.

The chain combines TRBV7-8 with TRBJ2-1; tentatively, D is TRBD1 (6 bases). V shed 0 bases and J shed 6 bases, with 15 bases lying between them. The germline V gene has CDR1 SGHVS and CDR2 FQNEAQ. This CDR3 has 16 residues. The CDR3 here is CASSLAPMGASNEQFF. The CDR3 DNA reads TGTGCCAGCAGCTTAGCGCCTATGGGGGCCTCCAATGAGCAGTTCTTC.